At least ten counts were recorded for the clone carrying this TCR beta chain. Its antigen is unidentified. The data are from a study of Graves' ophthalmopathy and Graves' hyperthyroidism. General study results and limits: With roughly 65% sensitivity and about 74% specificity, the model predicted ophthalmopathy progression.

Trimming pared 5 bases from V and 2 bases from J, leaving 3 bases between. The CDR3 has 11 residues. Recruitment covered hyperthyroidism patients aged 18 to 65 whose new diagnosis was of under 2 months' duration. Amplifying from RNA transcripts, the study obtained TCR beta CDR3 regions. An opening RT-PCR round employed HTBI primers and preceded a second-round multiplex PCR. TCRdb analysed the multiplex PCR reads with MiXCR anew, one entry per CDR3 protein. The sample lists roughly 420,000 distinct CDR3 sequences, 21% occurring once. The chain carries TRBV12-3 or TRBV12-4 and TRBJ2-5; D not resolved. The clonotype originates from a young woman with stable Graves' hyperthyroidism. Material: peripheral blood. CDR3 protein: CASSEQETQYF. The CDR3 DNA sequence: TGTGCCAGCAGTGAACAAGAGACCCAGTACTTC.